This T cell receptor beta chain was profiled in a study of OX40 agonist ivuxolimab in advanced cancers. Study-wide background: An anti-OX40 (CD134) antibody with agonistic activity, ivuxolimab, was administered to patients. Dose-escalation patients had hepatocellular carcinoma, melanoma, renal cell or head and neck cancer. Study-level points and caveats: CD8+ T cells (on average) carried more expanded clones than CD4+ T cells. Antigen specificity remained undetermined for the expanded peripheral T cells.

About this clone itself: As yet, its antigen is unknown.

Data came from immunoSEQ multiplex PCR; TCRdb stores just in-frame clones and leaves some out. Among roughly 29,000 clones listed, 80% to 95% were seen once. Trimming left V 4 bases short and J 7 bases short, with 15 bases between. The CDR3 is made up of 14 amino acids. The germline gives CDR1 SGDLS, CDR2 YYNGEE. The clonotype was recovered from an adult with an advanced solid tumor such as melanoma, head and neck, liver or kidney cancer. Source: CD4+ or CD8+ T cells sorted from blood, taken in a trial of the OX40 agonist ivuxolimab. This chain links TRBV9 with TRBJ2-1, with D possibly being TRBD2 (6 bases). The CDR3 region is CASSPGTGGNEQFF. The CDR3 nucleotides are TGTGCCAGCAGCCCCGGGACTGGCGGGAATGAGCAGTTCTTC.